This T cell receptor (beta chain) came from a study of shared T cell receptors in the human thymus. CDR3 length equals 12 residues. Germline loops: CDR1 SQVTM, CDR2 ANQGSEA. V was cut by 8 bases and J by 5 bases, with 13 bases left in between. Method: immunoSEQ multiplex PCR; TCRdb's copy keeps in-frame clones and lacks some. The sample yields around 68,000 clones, about 96% seen once. Sequencing was done on a sample of thymocytes. The clonotype was recovered from a human donor. The chain joins TRBV29-1 to TRBJ2-1; weak D call: TRBD2 (5 bases). For the CDR3, the DNA is TGCAGCCCCCGGGGAGTAAACAATGAGCAGTTCTTC. It yields the protein CSPRGVNNEQFF.